Below are 21 T cell receptor beta chains sequenced from a single sample in a study of beta chain features in type 1 diabetes. The study reverse transcribed the entire isolated RNA, so it sequenced expressed TCRB transcripts. Sequencing was performed with immunoSEQ multiplex PCR; in TCRdb, only in-frame clones are kept and a portion is missing. The table lists hundreds of thousands of clones, about a sixth of them singletons. The sequencing input was naive CD4+ T cells from blood. These receptors originate from a young woman in good health.

This rearrangement joins TRBV10-3 to TRBJ2-2; D gene unclear. This CDR3 has 14 residues. Germline-derived CDR1 and CDR2 are ENHRY and SYGVKD. V lost 1 base, J lost 0 bases, and 3 bases lay in between. The CDR3: CAISEFPNTGELFF. CDR3 DNA: TGTGCCATCAGTGAGTTCCCGAACACCGGGGAGCTGTTTTTT.

The J gene is TRBJ1-1, the V gene TRBV18; tentatively, D is TRBD1 (6 bases). With 2 bases removed from V and 5 bases from J, the gap between germline ends came to 15 bases. From germline, CDR1 is KGHSH and CDR2 LQKENI. The CDR3 has 15 residues. CDR3 in amino acids: CASSPWEGGDTEAFF. CDR3 DNA sequence: TGTGCCAGCTCACCATGGGAAGGGGGAGATACTGAAGCTTTCTTT.

The table lists this clone with a few counts. The rearrangement links TRBV7-2 to TRBJ1-2; a possible D gene is TRBD1 (5 bases). The CDR3 runs to 15 residues. V gave up 4 bases and J gave up 6 bases, with 18 bases separating them. CDR1 is SGHTA and CDR2 is FQGNSA in the germline V gene. CDR3 residues: CASSSLYGGSHGYTF. Written as DNA, the CDR3 is TGTGCCAGCAGCTCACTTTATGGGGGTAGCCATGGCTACACCTTC.

This clone was counted only a few times. V gene TRBV5-4 combines with J gene TRBJ1-2; TRBD1 aligns across 12 bases. Trimming at V came to 4 bases and at J to 4 bases, leaving 8 bases not matched to a gene. Germline V gene data show CDR1 as SGHNT and CDR2 as YYREEE (reference sequence). The CDR3 loop spans 16 amino acids. The CDR3 spells CASSMGQGALGYGYTF. CDR3 DNA sequence: TGTGCCAGCAGCATGGGACAGGGGGCGTTAGGCTATGGCTACACCTTC.

This clone has more than one count but fewer than ten. V and J are TRBV7-9 and TRBJ2-3; 9 nucleotides line up with TRBD1. Germline V CDR1 and CDR2: SEHNR, FQNEAQ (reference sequence). Trimming cost V 6 bases and J 9 bases; bases outside gene matches: 4. The CDR3 consists of 12 residues. Here the CDR3 reads CASRRTGDTQYF. CDR3 coding DNA: TGTGCCAGCAGGCGGACAGGGGACACGCAGTATTTT.

This clone was observed a handful of times. J is TRBJ2-1 and V is TRBV6-5, with 8 bases fitting TRBD1. CDR3 size: 14 residues. With V trimmed by 3 bases and J by 8 bases, 6 bases remained unmatched. In germline, CDR1 is MNHEY, CDR2 SVGAGI. CDR3 protein: CASSYAAGGYEQFF. As DNA, the CDR3 is TGTGCCAGCAGTTATGCTGCAGGGGGCTATGAGCAGTTCTTC.

J is TRBJ1-1 and V is TRBV5-4; D remains unclear. Between the trimmed V and J ends, which lost 3 bases and 7 bases, there was a span of 10 bases. This CDR3 is built from 12 residues. CDR1 is SGHNT, CDR2 YYREEE, per germline (reference sequence). CDR3 in DNA: TGTGCCAGCAGCTCCCCCCTGGGTGAAGCTTTCTTT. It is translated as CASSSPLGEAFF.

This clone has more than one count but fewer than ten. This chain uses TRBV5-1 with TRBJ2-1, with TRBD2 matching over 13 bases. CDR3 length equals 15 residues. J was trimmed by 9 bases and V by 0 bases; bases with no gene match: 3. Germline values: CDR1 SGHRS, CDR2 YFSETQ. CDR3 protein: CASSLGTSGSGEQFF. CDR3 nucleotides: TGCGCCAGCAGCTTGGGGACTAGCGGGAGTGGTGAGCAGTTCTTC.

The chain has TRBV5-4 and TRBJ2-1, with TRBD2 matching 9 bases. Germline CDR1 is SGHNT and CDR2 is YYREEE (reference sequence). Germline trimming cut 3 bases from V and 4 bases from J; bases unmatched to any gene: 11. This CDR3 has 17 amino acids. The DNA for the CDR3 is TGTGCCAGCAGCTGGGGTCCTAGCGGGGAGGCTTACAATGAGCAGTTCTTC. Amino acids: CASSWGPSGEAYNEQFF.

The chain employs TRBV7-9 and TRBJ2-1, with D perhaps TRBD1 (5 bases). V lost 7 bases and J lost 3, with 13 bases in between. The CDR3 has 14 amino acids. Per germline, CDR1 SEHNR and CDR2 FQNEAQ (reference sequence). Here the CDR3 DNA reads TGTGCCAGCACCAGGGCCGCTATCTACAATGAGCAGTTCTTC. It encodes CASTRAAIYNEQFF.

The chain links TRBV7-6 to TRBJ2-3; no clear D gene. Germline V gives CDR1 SGHVS, CDR2 FNYEAQ. The ends were cut back, 2 bases at V and 6 bases at J, with 6 bases in the middle. The CDR3 is 12 residues long. The CDR3 loop is CASSLQRDTQYF. The CDR3 bases are TGTGCCAGCAGCTTACAAAGGGATACGCAGTATTTT. Full variable domain (rest looked up from reference TRBV7-6 and TRBJ2-3): GAGVSQSPRYKVTKRGQDVALRCDPISGHVSLYWYRQALGQGPEFLTYFNYEAQQDKSGLPNDRFSAERPEGSISTLTIQRTEQRDSAMYRCASSLQRDTQYFGPGTRLTVL.

The V gene is TRBV4-3, the J gene TRBJ1-2; D might be TRBD1 (6 bases). This CDR3 has 16 residues. The germline CDR1 and CDR2 sequences are LGHNA and YSLEER. V was shortened by 1 base and J by 4 bases, with 16 bases between the two germline ends. The CDR3 is CASSQARGGLVYGYTF. CDR3 DNA sequence: TGCGCCAGCAGCCAAGCTCGGGGGGGGCTGGTCTATGGCTACACCTTC.

V gene TRBV5-1 combines with J gene TRBJ2-1; D possibly corresponds to TRBD2 (6 bases). CDR3 length: 12 amino acids. CDR1 and CDR2 from the germline V gene are SGHRS and YFSETQ. Trimming removed 4 bases from V and 8 bases from J, with 10 bases in between. For the CDR3, the DNA is TGCGCCAGCAGCAAACTAGCCGATGAGCAGTTCTTC. As protein: CASSKLADEQFF.

This clone has only a few counts. Other DNA sequences in the same sample also yield this CDR3. The J gene is TRBJ2-7, the V gene TRBV5-1; 8 bases match TRBD2. The CDR3 is made up of 15 amino acids. J gave up 4 bases and V 0 bases, and 6 bases lay outside the gene matches. From germline, CDR1 is SGHRS and CDR2 YFSETQ. DNA for the CDR3: TGCGCCAGCAGCTTGGGTGGCGGGAGGAGTTACGAGCAGTACTTC. It encodes CASSLGGGRSYEQYF.

This chain connects TRBV19 to TRBJ2-2; TRBD1 matches at 7 bases. The CDR3 has 13 amino acids. Germline V gene lookup returns CDR1 LNHDA and CDR2 SQIVND (reference sequence). The V and J ends lost 6 bases and 3 bases, in that order; junction bases with no gene match: 1. This CDR3 reads CASRQGHTGELFF. The CDR3 nucleotides are TGTGCCAGTAGACAGGGGCACACCGGGGAGCTGTTTTTT.

The chain links TRBV29-1 to TRBJ2-5, with D possibly being TRBD2 (6 bases). Trimming removed 7 bases from V and 2 bases from J, with 11 bases in between. The CDR3 is 12 amino acids. Germline V lookup: CDR1 SQVTM, CDR2 ANQGSEA. The DNA for the CDR3 is TGCAGCGCTGGTCGGGGGCAAGAGACCCAGTACTTC. Its translation: CSAGRGQETQYF.

This clone was picked up one time. This chain connects TRBV7-2 to TRBJ1-3; no reliable D call. The CDR3 extends over 14 amino acids. The V gene's germline CDR1 is SGHTA and CDR2 FQGNSA. The V end lost 1 base, the J end lost 3 bases, and 7 bases lay between the germline ends. The CDR3 DNA reads as TGTGCCAGCAGCTTAGGTGGGGATGGAAACACCATATATTTT. Translated, it gives CASSLGGDGNTIYF.

The sample holds a few counts of this clone. This chain joins TRBV5-1 and TRBJ2-3; perhaps TRBD2 as D (5 bases). CDR3 length equals 16 residues. V was trimmed by 0 bases and J by 3 bases, leaving 14 bases between them. CDR1 is SGHRS and CDR2 is YFSETQ in the germline V gene. CDR3 DNA: TGCGCCAGCAGCTTGGATTGGGCCCGAGGGACAGATACGCAGTATTTT. Protein sequence: CASSLDWARGTDTQYF.

Worth noting for this clone: A read error may account for a junction end that differs from germline. The rearrangement uses TRBV28 and TRBJ2-3; no clear D gene. Germline V gene data show CDR1 as MDHEN and CDR2 as SYDVKM. The CDR3 is made up of 9 amino acids. The CDR3 region has the DNA TGTGCCAGCACGGATACGCAGTATTTT. Amino acid sequence: CASTDTQYF.

This clone has a handful of counts. The rearrangement links TRBV7-3 to TRBJ2-3; perhaps TRBD1 as D (6 bases). Trimming pared 5 bases from V and 6 bases from J, leaving 21 bases between. The CDR3 totals 16 residues. Germline V gene lookup returns CDR1 SGHTA and CDR2 FQGTGA. CDR3 bases: TGTGCCAGCAGCCGTCTTCCGGGACAATCATTGGATACGCAGTATTTT. It translates to CASSRLPGQSLDTQYF.

The sample holds one count of this clone. V usage is TRBV18 and J usage is TRBJ2-5; 7 bases agree with TRBD1. Per the germline V gene, CDR1 is KGHSH and CDR2 is LQKENI. The CDR3 covers 15 residues. Trimming took 2 bases from V and 2 from J; bases not matched to a gene: 5. CDR3 nucleotide sequence: TGTGCCAGCTCACCAATGACAGGGCCACAAGAGACCCAGTACTTC. Amino acids: CASSPMTGPQETQYF.